Listed below are T cell receptor beta chains from one sample, sequenced in a study of blood T cell repertoires in COVID-19. The protocol was immunoSEQ multiplex PCR, while the TCRdb copy is restricted to in-frame clones and leaves out a portion. This sample yields 130,000 to 150,000 clones, of which approximately 85% are seen a single time; approximately 2.5% belongs to the top ten. Sequences were obtained from peripheral blood. The receptor source for this set is a human donor with acute or convalescent COVID-19. The donor label of this sample is uncertain. The CDR3 runs from the conserved cysteine through the conserved F or W. Size values are once, few and many counts, or a class for expanded clones, and some rows have none.

TRBJ1-5	few	TRBV3-1/TRBV3-2	CASSQDYAGNQPQHF
TRBJ2-5	-	TRBV2	CASSETSGRGETQYF
TRBJ2-3	-	TRBV9	CASSVGASGTSTDTQYF
TRBJ2-3	-	TRBV29-1	CSAASVAGGPDTQYF
TRBJ2-1	once	TRBV7-3	CASSLTPGSGYNEQFF
TRBJ1-5	-	TRBV7-2	CASSLAGGQNQPQHF
TRBJ1-2	-	TRBV19	CASSGQGSADGYTF
TRBJ1-1	-	TRBV18	CASSPGLPQNTEAFF
TRBJ1-6	-	TRBV5-8	CASSSRQGRNSPLHF
TRBJ1-6	few	TRBV5-8	CASSLAGSSYNSPLHF
TRBJ2-2	once	TRBV10-3	CAIDRGNTGELFF
TRBJ1-4	-	TRBV5-8	CASSLLGGSNEKLFF
TRBJ2-2	-	TRBV27	CASSFLNSGTSGGALAGELFF
TRBJ2-5	-	TRBV10-3	CAISVGPQETQYF
TRBJ1-1	once	TRBV19	CASSILGVSKNTEAFF
TRBJ2-2	-	TRBV4-3	CASSQREYTGELFF
TRBJ1-3	-	TRBV5-8	CASSSTLTGFSGNTIYF
TRBJ1-2	-	TRBV6-5	CASRRNLAYGYTF
TRBJ1-1	-	TRBV5-1	CASSLVPQGTEAFF
TRBJ1-2	few	TRBV12-3/TRBV12-4	CASSLQDNYGYTF
TRBJ2-7	-	TRBV29-1	CSVPGTGFYEQYF
TRBJ1-4	-	TRBV5-1	CASSVQGAGEKLFF
TRBJ2-1	-	TRBV7-2	CASTAGGPSSYNEQFF
TRBJ1-3	-	TRBV4-3	CASSQINSGNTIYF
TRBJ1-2	-	TRBV7-3	CASSFDGQGENYGYTF
TRBJ1-1	-	TRBV12-3/TRBV12-4	CASRFLGETEAFF